Each of the 31 T cell receptor beta chains below was sequenced from the same sample in a study of beta chain features in type 1 diabetes. Every bit of the isolated RNA underwent reverse transcription, so sequencing read expressed TCRB transcripts. The data were produced by immunoSEQ multiplex PCR, yet TCRdb's version contains in-frame clones alone and is incomplete. The sample carries approximately 600,000 clones, roughly 12% recorded once. Study-wide results and limits: Within each of all four CD4+ subsets, Type 1 diabetes patients had TCRB CDR3s that were moderately but significantly shorter.

Antigen specificity for these receptors is unknown. Sequences were obtained from naive CD4+ T cells from blood. These receptors all come from a man aged 25 to 40 with type 1 diabetes.

This clone was detected only a few times. The rearrangement links TRBV6-5 to TRBJ1-2, with D unresolved. The CDR3 spans 13 residues. CDR1 is MNHEY, CDR2 SVGAGI, per germline. V dropped 6 bases and J dropped 4 bases, with 12 bases sitting between them. The CDR3 sequence is CASRGLDSYGYTF. DNA of the CDR3: TGTGCCAGCAGGGGCCTCGATAGCTATGGCTACACCTTC.

This clone was seen only a few times. The CDR3 here is CASSLDGGNTEAFF. CDR3 in DNA: TGTGCCAGCAGCTTAGACGGCGGGAACACTGAAGCTTTCTTT. The rearrangement joins TRBV7-9 to TRBJ1-1; no definite D call. The CDR3 contains 14 residues. CDR1 and CDR2 (germline): SEHNR, FQNEAQ (reference sequence). Trimming cost V 1 base and J 1 base, with 7 bases left between them.

This clone was counted a few times. The chain employs TRBV7-2 and TRBJ1-2, with D perhaps TRBD1 (5 bases). Trimming left V 5 bases short and J 9 bases short, with 13 bases between. CDR1 and CDR2 (germline): SGHTA, FQGNSA. CDR3 length: 12 amino acids. This chain's CDR3 is CASSPQGYRYTF. CDR3 in DNA: TGTGCCAGCAGCCCTCAGGGTTATCGCTACACCTTC.

The DNA for the CDR3 is TGTGCCAGCAGCCCCCGGGATCGTAGTGAAAAACTGTTTTTT. It translates to CASSPRDRSEKLFF. The chain carries TRBV25-1 and TRBJ1-4; no definite D call. The CDR3 runs 14 residues. The germline V and J ends were trimmed by 6 bases and 7 bases, with 15 bases remaining between them. Germline-derived CDR1 and CDR2 are MGHDK and SYGVNS.

This sequence joins TRBV28 and TRBJ2-3; D might be TRBD1 (6 bases). Germline lookup yields CDR1 MDHEN and CDR2 SYDVKM. The V end was cut by 7 bases, the J end by 5 bases, with 16 bases between. The CDR3 length is 14 residues. The CDR3 nucleotides read TGTGCCAGCACTCCACAGGGATCGGGAGATACGCAGTATTTT. Its protein is CASTPQGSGDTQYF.

This clone has just one count. The rearrangement links TRBV5-6 to TRBJ2-7, with D unclear. V lost 1 base, J lost 0 bases, and 17 bases lay in between. The CDR3 loop spans 17 amino acids. The germline CDR1 and CDR2 sequences are SGHDT and YYEEEE. CDR3 nucleotides: TGTGCCAGCAGCTTGCGTATAGGACCGAGCCTCTCCTACGAGCAGTACTTC. It codes for CASSLRIGPSLSYEQYF. Drawing the rest from reference TRBV5-6 and TRBJ2-7, the complete variable domain is DAGVTQSPTHLIKTRGQQVTLRCSPKSGHDTVSWYQQALGQGPQFIFQYYEEEERQRGNFPDRFSGHQFPNYSSELNVNALLLGDSALYLCASSLRIGPSLSYEQYFGPGTRLTVT.

V gene TRBV6-5 combines with J gene TRBJ1-2; 9 nucleotides match TRBD1. The trim removed 8 bases at V and 2 bases at J, leaving 3 bases unmatched. This CDR3 is built from 13 residues. Per the germline V gene, CDR1 is MNHEY and CDR2 is SVGAGI. The DNA of the CDR3 is TGTGCCAGCGGGACAGGGATGAACTATGGCTACACCTTC. It yields the protein CASGTGMNYGYTF.

The CDR3 region is CASSDSGLNTEAFF. The CDR3 DNA reads TGTGCCAGCAGTGATTCCGGCCTGAACACTGAAGCTTTCTTT. J is TRBJ1-1 and V is TRBV6-1; D remains ambiguous. Trimming left V 3 bases short and J 0 bases short, with 8 bases between. The CDR3 is 14 amino acids. The germline V gene has CDR1 MNHNS and CDR2 SASEGT.

V and J are TRBV6-5 and TRBJ2-2; D is possibly TRBD2 (5 bases). Trimming shortened V by 6 bases and J by 4 bases, and 12 bases separated the two germline ends. The CDR3 length is 14 residues. The germline V gene has CDR1 MNHEY and CDR2 SVGAGI. The CDR3 loop reads CASSPPRGTGELFF. CDR3 nucleotides: TGTGCCAGCAGCCCTCCACGGGGCACCGGGGAGCTGTTTTTT.

V is TRBV7-8 and J is TRBJ2-5, with TRBD1 matching over 11 bases. The CDR3 is made up of 15 amino acids. The trim removed 4 bases at V and 4 bases at J, leaving 5 bases unmatched. Germline V gene data show CDR1 as SGHVS and CDR2 as FQNEAQ. The CDR3 loop is CASSSRTGGRETQYF. The CDR3 DNA reads TGTGCCAGCAGCTCCCGGACAGGGGGCCGAGAGACCCAGTACTTC.

The chain combines TRBV10-3 with TRBJ2-7, with D unclear. CDR1 ENHRY and CDR2 SYGVKD come from the germline V gene. Trimming left V 4 bases short and J 3 bases short, with 10 bases between. The CDR3 loop spans 13 amino acids. CDR3 in DNA: TGTGCCATCAGTGCTTCTGGGTTCTACGAGCAGTACTTC. Amino acid sequence: CAISASGFYEQYF.

This clone came up a few times. The J gene is TRBJ2-7, the V gene TRBV4-3, with unresolved D. The germline V gene encodes CDR1 LGHNA and CDR2 YSLEER. This CDR3 is 15 amino acids long. Deletions cut 0 bases from V and 0 bases from J, with 9 bases between. CDR3 protein: CASSQELGSSYEQYF. CDR3 bases: TGCGCCAGCAGCCAAGAACTGGGAAGCTCCTACGAGCAGTACTTC.

This sequence joins TRBV9 and TRBJ2-3; TRBD1 matches at 10 bases. CDR1 SGDLS and CDR2 YYNGEE come from the germline V gene. V trimming: 3 bases; J trimming: 1 base; junction bases outside the gene matches: 5. The CDR3 has 16 amino acids. This CDR3 reads CASSARDRGGTDTQYF. Here the CDR3 DNA reads TGTGCCAGCAGCGCCCGGGACAGGGGTGGCACAGATACGCAGTATTTT. The variable domain in full, with the rest retrieved from reference TRBV9 and TRBJ2-3, is DSGVTQTPKHLITATGQRVTLRCSPRSGDLSVYWYQQSLDQGLQFLIQYYNGEERAKGNILERFSAQQFPDLHSELNLSSLELGDSALYFCASSARDRGGTDTQYFGPGTRLTVL.

This clone appeared once. The chain carries TRBV25-1 and TRBJ2-3; D uncertain. Germline-derived CDR1 and CDR2 are MGHDK and SYGVNS. This CDR3 has 15 amino acids. The V end was cut by 6 bases, the J end by 3 bases, with 16 bases between. CDR3 in amino acids: CASSKVEDFTDTQYF. The CDR3 bases are TGTGCCAGCAGCAAGGTTGAAGACTTTACAGATACGCAGTATTTT.

This clone came up a few times. The rearrangement joins TRBV18 to TRBJ2-1; D not certain. The CDR3 contains 13 residues. Germline assignment: CDR1 KGHSH and CDR2 LQKENI. The V gene lost 0 bases and the J gene lost 10 bases, with 10 bases spanning the gap. DNA for the CDR3: TGTGCCAGCTCACCACCTGGACCGCAGGAGCAGTTCTTC. Amino acid sequence: CASSPPGPQEQFF.

The V and J genes are TRBV6-6 and TRBJ1-2; D is undetermined. Per germline, CDR1 MNHNY and CDR2 SVGAGI (reference sequence). The V end was cut by 2 bases, the J end by 1 base, with 5 bases between. CDR3 size: 13 residues. The CDR3 nucleotides read TGTGCCAGCAGTTACAGGGATAACTATGGCTACACCTTC. Translation gives CASSYRDNYGYTF.

The chain couples TRBV7-8 to TRBJ2-2, with 11 nucleotides matching TRBD2. J gave up 3 bases and V 3 bases, and 3 bases lay outside the gene matches. The CDR3 totals 16 residues. Per the germline V gene, CDR1 is SGHVS and CDR2 is FQNEAQ. The CDR3 nucleotides read TGTGCCAGCAGCTTCGGGACTAGCGGTCACACCGGGGAGCTGTTTTTT. It codes for CASSFGTSGHTGELFF.

At least ten counts were recorded for this clone. This chain connects TRBV23-1 to TRBJ2-1; D gene ambiguous. TRBV23-1 belongs to the ORF category, with a function that is uncertain. The CDR3 length is 10 residues. The ends were cut back, 7 bases at V and 10 bases at J, with 8 bases in the middle. The CDR3 DNA reads TGCGCCAGCAATGTCAAGGAGCAGTTCTTC. It is translated as CASNVKEQFF.

This clone was counted between two and nine times. The gene calls are TRBV7-2 and TRBJ1-6; D might be TRBD1 (6 bases). V was trimmed by 2 bases and J by 6 bases, leaving 11 bases between them. Germline values: CDR1 SGHTA, CDR2 FQGNSA. The CDR3 length is 15 residues. For the CDR3, the DNA is TGTGCCAGCAGCTTACAGGGGTCGGCTAATTCACCCCTCCACTTT. Its protein product is CASSLQGSANSPLHF.

This clone showed up just a few times. The rearrangement joins TRBV2 to TRBJ2-1; 12 bases are shared with TRBD2. The CDR3 is 17 amino acids. The V gene end was trimmed by 5 bases and the J gene end by 4 bases; junction bases not matched to a gene: 9. Germline CDR1 and CDR2: SNHLY and FYNNEI. The CDR3 here is CASSRRTSGTKYNEQFF. CDR3 bases: TGTGCCAGCAGTAGGAGGACTAGCGGGACCAAATACAATGAGCAGTTCTTC.

CDR3 loop: CASSSRGLGRSYEQFF. In nucleotides, the CDR3 is TGTGCCAGCAGCTCCCGGGGACTAGGACGGTCATATGAGCAGTTCTTC. V usage is TRBV5-8 and J usage is TRBJ2-1; TRBD2 aligns across 8 bases. This CDR3 is 16 amino acids long. Germline CDR1 is SGHTS and CDR2 is YDEGEE. The ends lost 3 bases at V and 8 bases at J; junction bases unmatched: 13.

V gene TRBV7-2 combines with J gene TRBJ2-1; D gene uncertain. Trimming took off 3 bases at V and 1 base at J, with 10 bases between the two ends. The CDR3 spans 15 residues. Germline V gene lookup returns CDR1 SGHTA and CDR2 FQGNSA. In DNA, the CDR3 is TGTGCCAGCAGCTTTACAGTGCGGTCCTACAATGAGCAGTTCTTC. This encodes CASSFTVRSYNEQFF.

The genes are TRBV6-5 and TRBJ2-6, with TRBD1 as a possible D gene (6 bases). Trimming shortened V by 5 bases and J by 2 bases, and 10 bases separated the two germline ends. This CDR3 has 15 residues. CDR1 MNHEY and CDR2 SVGAGI come from the germline V gene. CDR3 loop: CASSIRGTGANVLTF. The CDR3 region has the DNA TGTGCCAGCAGTATCAGGGGAACTGGGGCCAACGTCCTGACTTTC.

The chain uses TRBV9 and TRBJ1-3; D not certain. Germline V gene data show CDR1 as SGDLS and CDR2 as YYNGEE. V lost 4 bases, J lost 0 bases, and 8 bases lay in between. The CDR3 loop spans 14 amino acids. CDR3 sequence: CASSLQTSGNTIYF. The CDR3, as DNA: TGTGCCAGCAGCCTACAAACCTCTGGAAACACCATATATTTT.

This clone was observed a few times. The V gene is TRBV30, the J gene TRBJ2-3; TRBD2 matches at 7 bases. Germline V gives CDR1 GTSNPN, CDR2 SVGIG (reference sequence). Germline trimming cut 4 bases from V and 7 bases from J; bases unmatched to any gene: 5. The length of the CDR3 is 12 residues. In nucleotides, the CDR3 is TGTGCCTGGAAGGGACTACCCCATACGCAGTATTTT. Its translation: CAWKGLPHTQYF.

The V and J genes are TRBV20-1 and TRBJ2-3, with unresolved D. There are 10 residues in the CDR3. Germline-derived CDR1 and CDR2 are DFQATT and SNEGSKA (reference sequence). Deletions cut 6 bases from V and 7 bases from J, with 8 bases between. In nucleotides, the CDR3 is TGCAGTGCGCGTCCGTATACGCAGTATTTT. Protein product: CSARPYTQYF.

The chain couples TRBV5-1 to TRBJ2-7, with D possibly TRBD1 on 5 matching bases. Per the germline V gene, CDR1 is SGHRS and CDR2 is YFSETQ. There are 15 residues in the CDR3. Trimming removed 3 bases from V and 3 bases from J, with 16 bases in between. The CDR3 coding sequence is TGCGCCAGCAGCTGGGGAACGGACACGCTCTACGAGCAGTACTTC. It encodes CASSWGTDTLYEQYF.

The chain recombines TRBV19 with TRBJ1-4; no clear D gene. With 5 bases removed from V and 6 bases from J, the gap between germline ends came to 7 bases. The CDR3 is 12 residues long. From germline, CDR1 is LNHDA and CDR2 SQIVND (reference sequence). This CDR3 reads CASSSQDEKLFF. The CDR3 nucleotides read TGTGCCAGTAGTTCCCAGGATGAAAAACTGTTTTTT.

This clone was seen at least ten times. The sample carries other DNA sequences with the same CDR3. This chain connects TRBV10-3 to TRBJ2-6; D is possibly TRBD1 or TRBD2 (5 bases each). The CDR3 sequence is 14 residues long. V was pared by 6 bases and J by 1 base, with 7 bases between. Per germline, CDR1 ENHRY and CDR2 SYGVKD. CDR3 amino acids: CAISGTSGANVLTF. The CDR3 nucleotides are TGTGCCATCAGCGGGACGTCTGGGGCCAACGTCCTGACTTTC.

The chain recombines TRBV6-5 with TRBJ1-6, with D unresolved. The length of the CDR3 is 14 residues. Germline V gene lookup returns CDR1 MNHEY and CDR2 SVGAGI. V lost 6 bases and J 8 bases, leaving 14 bases between the germline ends. The CDR3 region is CASSRPLGDSPLHF. CDR3 nucleotides: TGTGCCAGCAGCCGTCCCCTGGGCGATTCACCCCTCCACTTT.

This clone was seen a handful of times. The chain couples TRBV18 to TRBJ1-2; 10 bases are a match to TRBD1. Germline CDR1 KGHSH, CDR2 LQKENI. This CDR3 region has 17 residues. V gave up 6 bases and J gave up 1 base; unmatched junction bases: 11. The CDR3 spells CASSIIAGQGSNYGYTF. The CDR3 DNA reads TGTGCCAGCTCCATAATCGCGGGACAGGGGAGTAACTATGGCTACACCTTC. The full variable domain, completed using reference TRBV18 and TRBJ1-2, is NAGVMQNPRHLVRRRGQEARLRCSPMKGHSHVYWYRQLPEEGLKFMVYLQKENIIDESGMPKERFSAEFPKEGPSILRIQQVVRGDSAAYFCASSIIAGQGSNYGYTFGSGTRLTVV.